This T cell receptor (beta chain) originates from a study of shared clonotypes between healthy human individuals. Findings and limits, study-wide: Around 5% was the fraction of naive CD4 clonotypes found shared across a few donors.

The CDR3 consists of 15 residues. Per germline, CDR1 SGHRS and CDR2 YFSETQ. The V and J ends lost 0 bases and 2 bases respectively, with 11 bases between them. The naive CD8 fraction comprised CD45RO-negative cells positively selected for CCR7 and excluded terminally differentiated effector memory CD45RA+ cells. The study drew all its donors from Caucasian adults living in Nashville, Tennessee. Points on this clone: Its specificity is unknown.

Repertoires were generated with immunoSEQ multiplex PCR, while TCRdb's copy carries only in-frame clones and drops some. The table lists some 600,000 clones, 95% to 97% of them singletons, with roughly 0.12% in the top ten. The V call is TRBV5-1, the J call TRBJ2-5; D gene unclear. This sequence was found in a woman aged 25-40 years in good health. Sequencing used naive CD8+ T cells sorted from blood. The CDR3 DNA follows: TGCGCCAGCAGCTTGGAAGGGAACACACAAGAGACCCAGTACTTC. The encoded protein is CASSLEGNTQETQYF.